Below, 26 T cell receptor beta chains from the same sample are listed, as sequenced in a study of post-analysis software for immune sequencing data (dated by TCRdb to about 2015). Summary of the overall study and its limitations: Patients showed significantly higher frequencies than controls for five TRBV segments, among them TRBV5-6, TRBV5-1 and TRBV20-1.

The library was produced with PCR. The instrument given in TCRdb is Illumina HiSeq 2500. To reduce PCR and sequencing biases, unique molecular identifiers were incorporated into the TCR beta cDNA libraries. TCRdb ran its own pipeline on the public reads, namely fastp trimming at Q25 and MiXCR clone calling, and kept in-frame beta chains. Every distinct CDR3 protein forms one entry, paired with its most common genes and DNA. The sample has 820,000 or so distinct CDR3 sequences on record, under 70% of them singletons. The top ten constitute about 4.8% of the sample. No antigen has been assigned to these receptors. The sample taken for sequencing was blood. These receptors all stem from a girl between 5 and 17 years old with multiple sclerosis.

The sample holds a few counts of this clonotype. The rearrangement uses TRBV15 and TRBJ2-1; 7 bases match TRBD2. The length of the CDR3 is 16 residues. Losses at the gene ends were 4 bases for V and 8 bases for J; bases not matched to a gene: 14. From germline, CDR1 is LNHNV and CDR2 YYDKDF (reference sequence). CDR3 amino acids: CATSTDRDYFPHEQFF. The CDR3 bases are TGTGCCACCAGCACCGACCGGGACTACTTTCCACATGAGCAGTTCTTC.

Only a few counts were recorded for this clonotype. The chain couples TRBV20-1 to TRBJ2-1; 15 nucleotides line up with TRBD2. The CDR3 runs 19 residues. Germline CDR1 is DFQATT and CDR2 is SNEGSKA (reference sequence). V shed 1 base, J shed 9 bases, and the junction held 16 bases outside the gene matches. For the CDR3, the DNA is TGCAGTGCTAGAGTCCCCCGGGCCGGGACTAGCGGGAGGACGGCTGAGCAGTTCTTC. This gives the protein CSARVPRAGTSGRTAEQFF.

The gene calls are TRBV12-3 or TRBV12-4 and TRBJ2-7, with TRBD2 matching 7 bases. V lost 8 bases and J lost 2; bases outside the gene matches: 9. The CDR3 totals 14 residues. CDR3 residues: CASRGEAIPYEQYF. The CDR3, as DNA: TGTGCCAGCCGGGGGGAGGCCATTCCCTACGAGCAGTACTTC.

The chain couples TRBV29-1 to TRBJ2-5; no clear D gene. In germline, CDR1 is SQVTM, CDR2 ANQGSEA. Trimming stripped 5 bases from V and 5 bases from J, with 12 bases between. The length of the CDR3 is 12 residues. CDR3 sequence (DNA): TGCAGCGTTCTTTACCTAAGGGAGACCCAGTACTTC. Its protein is CSVLYLRETQYF.

This clonotype was counted a few times. The chain uses TRBV4-1 and TRBJ2-1; D not certain. The CDR3 has 12 residues. The V gene's germline CDR1 is MGHRA and CDR2 YSYEKL. V was trimmed by 0 bases and J by 10 bases, leaving 7 bases between them. The CDR3 sequence is CASSQDVGEQFF. The CDR3 DNA reads as TGCGCCAGCAGCCAAGATGTCGGGGAGCAGTTCTTC.

J is TRBJ1-2 and V is TRBV6-5, with unresolved D. The V end was cut by 2 bases, the J end by 0 bases, with 13 bases between. The CDR3 covers 16 residues. Germline V gene lookup returns CDR1 MNHEY and CDR2 SVGAGI. The CDR3 protein is CASSYSRRAANYGYTF. CDR3 nucleotides: TGTGCCAGCAGTTACAGTAGGCGGGCAGCTAACTATGGCTACACCTTC.

This clonotype appeared a few times. In nucleotides, the CDR3 is TGTGCCAGCAGTTTCGAGATAGCCAAAAACATTCAGTACTTC. This codes for CASSFEIAKNIQYF. V gene TRBV12-3 or TRBV12-4 combines with J gene TRBJ2-4; unclear D gene. Trimming shortened V by 3 bases and J by 0 bases, and 6 bases separated the two germline ends. The CDR3 consists of 14 residues.

The rearrangement joins TRBV7-3 to TRBJ2-5; TRBD2 matches at 11 bases. The CDR3 totals 14 residues. Trimming took 6 bases from V and 4 from J; bases not matched to a gene: 4. Per the germline V gene, CDR1 is SGHTA and CDR2 is FQGTGA. CDR3 protein: CASSVLAGVETQYF. DNA for the CDR3: TGTGCCAGCAGTGTACTAGCGGGAGTAGAGACCCAGTACTTC.

V is TRBV29-1 and J is TRBJ2-3; possibly TRBD2 for D (5 bases). Trimming cost V 6 bases and J 3 bases, with 10 bases left between them. In germline, CDR1 is SQVTM, CDR2 ANQGSEA. The CDR3 spans 12 residues. CDR3 residues: CSVSRGTDTQYF. CDR3 nucleotide sequence: TGCAGCGTCAGCCGCGGGACAGATACGCAGTATTTT.

The chain joins TRBV12-3 or TRBV12-4 to TRBJ2-7; 10 nucleotides line up with TRBD1. V was clipped by 3 bases and J by 4 bases; unmatched bases: 6. This CDR3 contains 15 residues. CDR3 in DNA: TGTGCCAGCAGTTTCTTCGGGACAGGGGAGTACGAGCAGTACTTC. It yields the protein CASSFFGTGEYEQYF.

The chain uses TRBV7-9 and TRBJ2-1; D may correspond to TRBD1 or TRBD2 (6 bases each). V was clipped by 4 bases and J by 6 bases, with 16 bases between them. CDR3 length: 15 residues. In germline, CDR1 is SEHNR, CDR2 FQNEAQ (reference sequence). Here the CDR3 reads CASSSRGPTGNEQFF. As DNA, the CDR3 is TGTGCCAGCAGCTCACGGGGGCCCACTGGCAATGAGCAGTTCTTC. The variable domain in full, with the rest retrieved from reference TRBV7-9 and TRBJ2-1, is DTGVSQNPRHKITKRGQNVTFRCDPISEHNRLYWYRQTLGQGPEFLTYFQNEAQLEKSRLLSDRFSAERPKGSFSTLEIQRTEQGDSAMYLCASSSRGPTGNEQFFGPGTRLTVL.

This clonotype was picked up a small number of times. The CDR3 DNA follows: TGTGCCAGCACCCCGAGAGCGGGAGACACCTACAATGAGCAGTTCTTC. Amino acid sequence: CASTPRAGDTYNEQFF. The chain uses TRBV12-3 or TRBV12-4 and TRBJ2-1; TRBD2 matches at 8 bases. The CDR3 runs to 16 residues. The junction had 10 bases not matched to a gene; V was cut back by 7 bases and J by 2 bases.

The rearrangement links TRBV7-9 to TRBJ2-4; D is perhaps TRBD1 or TRBD2 (5 bases each). The DNA end is more similar to TRBJ2-7, so the J call may be wrong. The CDR3 has 15 amino acids. Germline CDR1 is SEHNR and CDR2 is FQNEAQ (reference sequence). DNA of the CDR3: TGTGCCAGCAGCCTCCGGGACGCCGTAACCTACGAGCAGTACTTC. It specifies CASSLRDAVTYEQYF.

For the CDR3, the DNA is TGCGCCAGCAGCTCCGGGACTAGCGGGAGGGCCGGAGAGACCCAGTACTTC. This translates into CASSSGTSGRAGETQYF. This rearrangement joins TRBV5-1 to TRBJ2-5, with 16 nucleotides matching TRBD2. CDR1 and CDR2 (germline): SGHRS, YFSETQ. This CDR3 region has 17 residues. V dropped 3 bases and J dropped 4; count of bases not matched to a gene: 6.

This clonotype was seen only once. The J gene is TRBJ1-1, the V gene TRBV29-1, with D uncertain. Germline CDR1 is SQVTM and CDR2 is ANQGSEA. CDR3 length: 15 amino acids. V was trimmed by 2 bases and J by 5 bases, leaving 18 bases between them. CDR3 loop: CSVETQAPRSTEAFF. The DNA for the CDR3 is TGCAGCGTTGAAACCCAGGCTCCGAGGAGTACTGAAGCTTTCTTT.

V is TRBV4-1 and J is TRBJ2-5; TRBD1 matches at 11 bases. V dropped 3 bases and J dropped 4; count of bases not matched to a gene: 4. The CDR3 spans 15 residues. Germline-derived CDR1 and CDR2 are MGHRA and YSYEKL. This CDR3 reads CASSQEDRGRETQYF. CDR3 bases: TGCGCCAGCAGCCAGGAGGACAGGGGGCGAGAGACCCAGTACTTC.

The chain joins TRBV7-2 to TRBJ2-1; the match to TRBD2 covers 13 bases. From germline, CDR1 is SGHTA and CDR2 FQGNSA. CDR3 length: 19 residues. Trimming cost V 0 bases and J 9 bases; bases outside gene matches: 14. The CDR3 reads CASSLARELAGGLGSEQFF. The DNA for the CDR3 is TGTGCCAGCAGCTTAGCCAGGGAACTAGCGGGAGGGCTTGGGAGTGAGCAGTTCTTC.

The CDR3 DNA reads TGTGCCAGCAGCTATGTCAGGCGAAGAGCGAACACCGGGGAGCTGTTTTTT. Protein: CASSYVRRRANTGELFF. The genes are TRBV7-6 and TRBJ2-2; no definite D call. Per germline, CDR1 SGHVS and CDR2 FNYEAQ. Trimming took off 4 bases at V and 0 bases at J, with 15 bases between the two ends. This CDR3 is built from 17 residues.

V usage is TRBV5-1 and J usage is TRBJ2-1; 7 bases align to TRBD2. TRBJ2-5 explains the end of the DNA better; the J call may be wrong. Germline V gives CDR1 SGHRS, CDR2 YFSETQ. The CDR3 sequence is 16 residues long. In DNA, the CDR3 is TGCGCCAGCAGCTTCCCAAGCGGGACCTTCCAACGGACCCAGTACTTC. This sequence encodes CASSFPSGTFQRTQYF.

This clonotype occurred a few times. The chain joins TRBV7-7 to TRBJ2-5; D gene unclear. The J call may not be correct, given that the DNA end is closer to TRBJ2-7. Germline V gives CDR1 SSHAT, CDR2 FNYEAQ (reference sequence). This CDR3 spans 13 amino acids. The CDR3 loop reads CASSLDAGSEQYF. DNA for the CDR3: TGTGCCAGCAGCTTAGATGCTGGGTCCGAGCAGTACTTC.

In its sample, this clonotype was seen many times. Sequence at one end of the junction differs from germline and may be a read error. The chain combines TRBV5-1 with TRBJ1-5; 7 bases fit TRBD1. The germline V gene encodes CDR1 SGHRS and CDR2 YFSETQ. CDR3 size: 14 residues. The DNA of the CDR3 is TGTGCCAGCAGTCCAGGGGGGAGCAATCAGCCCCAGCATTTT. It translates to CASSPGGSNQPQHF.

The chain employs TRBV15 and TRBJ2-7; D is possibly TRBD2 (6 bases). V was trimmed by 1 base and J by 0 bases, leaving 10 bases between them. The germline V gene encodes CDR1 LNHNV and CDR2 YYDKDF (reference sequence). The CDR3 consists of 15 residues. The CDR3 reads CATSRGPAGSYEQYF. CDR3 bases: TGTGCCACCAGCAGAGGTCCAGCGGGCTCCTACGAGCAGTACTTC.

The rearrangement uses TRBV2 and TRBJ2-7, with 10 bases identical to TRBD2. This CDR3 spans 19 amino acids. Germline V gene data show CDR1 as SNHLY and CDR2 as FYNNEI. V gave up 2 bases and J gave up 7 bases; unmatched junction bases: 20. CDR3 DNA: TGTGCCAGCAGTGAAAACGCAGGGAAGGCTAGCGGGAGTCTTCGGGAGCAGTACTTC. It is translated as CASSENAGKASGSLREQYF.

This clonotype was recorded a few times. This chain joins TRBV6-5 and TRBJ1-1, with D hard to call. The V end was cut by 6 bases, the J end by 0 bases, with 5 bases between. Germline CDR1 and CDR2: MNHEY and SVGAGI. The CDR3 length is 12 residues. CDR3 bases: TGTGCCAGCAGCGGGATGAACACTGAAGCTTTCTTT. This codes for CASSGMNTEAFF.

J is TRBJ2-1 and V is TRBV9; 9 bases align to TRBD1. Trimming removed 0 bases from V and 3 bases from J; junction bases left unmatched: 4. The CDR3 consists of 16 residues. CDR1 SGDLS and CDR2 YYNGEE come from the germline V gene. The CDR3 loop is CASSVGGQGDYNEQFF. The CDR3 nucleotides are TGTGCCAGCAGCGTAGGGGGACAGGGAGACTACAATGAGCAGTTCTTC.

V is TRBV5-1 and J is TRBJ2-5; 8 positions match TRBD1. The better agreement between TRBJ2-7 and the DNA end casts doubt on the J call. CDR1 SGHRS and CDR2 YFSETQ come from the germline V gene. This CDR3 has 15 residues. Here the CDR3 DNA reads TGCGCCAGCAGCTTGGTGACAGGGGTAGGCTACGAGCAGTACTTC. This encodes CASSLVTGVGYEQYF.